These 12 T cell receptor beta chains were sequenced from one sample in a study of response to subunit inactivated influenza vaccine. TCRdb itself ran the RT-PCR reads through MiXCR, one entry per CDR3 protein. This sample has 550,000 to 650,000 distinct CDR3 sequences, with 12% found just once. Material: PBMCs from blood, obtained on the day of vaccination. The source of these receptors is a man aged 50 or older who received an inactivated influenza vaccine.

This clonotype came up many times. CDR3 region: CATSDATGDLTQYF. The CDR3 nucleotides read TGTGCCACCAGTGACGCTACAGGGGATCTGACCCAGTACTTC. This chain joins TRBV24-1 and TRBJ2-5, with 7 bases matching TRBD1. CDR3 length: 14 amino acids. The germline CDR1 and CDR2 sequences are KGHDR and SFDVKD. J was trimmed by 7 bases and V by 4 bases; bases with no gene match: 8.

This chain links TRBV27 with TRBJ2-7; D might be TRBD1 (5 bases). Trimming pared 0 bases from V and 3 bases from J, leaving 12 bases between. CDR1 and CDR2 (germline): MNHEY, SMNVEV (reference sequence). The CDR3 length is 15 residues. The CDR3 spells CASSLSLGHIYEQYF. CDR3 in DNA: TGTGCCAGCAGTTTATCGCTCGGACATATCTACGAGCAGTACTTC.

The genes are TRBV20-1 and TRBJ1-3; no firm D call. Germline CDR1 is DFQATT and CDR2 is SNEGSKA (reference sequence). The CDR3 extends over 13 amino acids. Trimming left V 1 base short and J 2 bases short, with 6 bases between. Written as DNA, the CDR3 is TGCAGTGCTAGAGTGGGCCCTGGAAACACCATATATTTT. Residues: CSARVGPGNTIYF.

The table lists this clonotype with a count of one. This sequence joins TRBV20-1 and TRBJ2-2; TRBD2 agrees at 12 bases. Trimming removed 5 bases from V and 8 bases from J; junction bases left unmatched: 9. CDR1 is DFQATT, CDR2 SNEGSKA, per germline (reference sequence). This CDR3 comprises 15 residues. The CDR3 reads CSAPLAGGPSGELFF. The CDR3 nucleotides read TGCAGTGCTCCGCTAGCGGGAGGGCCGTCGGGGGAGCTGTTTTTT.

The V call is TRBV25-1, the J call TRBJ2-1; D uncertain. This CDR3 has 18 residues. The V gene lost 1 base and the J gene lost 4 bases, with 20 bases spanning the gap. Looked up from germline, CDR1 is MGHDK and CDR2 is SYGVNS. The DNA for the CDR3 is TGTGCCAGCAGTGAATTCGGGTTCGCGGCGGCTACTTACAATGAGCAGTTCTTC. Amino acid sequence: CASSEFGFAAATYNEQFF.

A few counts support this clonotype. This chain's CDR3 is CSAKGTHSEKLFF. The CDR3 nucleotides read TGCAGTGCTAAGGGGACACATAGTGAAAAACTGTTTTTT. The V gene is TRBV20-1, the J gene TRBJ1-4; D perhaps matches TRBD1 (6 bases). V was trimmed by 4 bases and J by 7 bases, leaving 13 bases between them. The V gene's germline CDR1 is DFQATT and CDR2 SNEGSKA (reference sequence). The CDR3 is made up of 13 amino acids.

The chain recombines TRBV6-2 or TRBV6-3 with TRBJ2-7; D is undetermined. Germline V gene lookup returns CDR1 MNHEY and CDR2 SVGEGT. This CDR3 is 14 amino acids long. V was pared by 2 bases and J by 0 bases, with 8 bases between. The CDR3 here is CASSYVIYSYEQYF. The CDR3 DNA sequence: TGTGCCAGCAGTTACGTGATCTACTCCTACGAGCAGTACTTC.

The chain has TRBV27 and TRBJ1-6; 9 bases align to TRBD1. Losses at the gene ends were 4 bases for V and 5 bases for J; bases not matched to a gene: 0. Germline CDR1 reads MNHEY; CDR2 reads SMNVEV (reference sequence). The CDR3 is 14 amino acids. Here the CDR3 reads CASSWDRDNSPLHF. The CDR3, as DNA: TGTGCCAGCAGTTGGGACAGGGATAATTCACCCCTCCACTTT.

The CDR3 protein is CASSPRGSLVEKLFF. The CDR3 DNA sequence: TGTGCCAGCAGCCCCCGGGGCAGTTTGGTCGAAAAACTGTTTTTT. V gene TRBV7-9 combines with J gene TRBJ1-4; the D gene is possibly TRBD1 (5 bases). Germline V lookup: CDR1 SEHNR, CDR2 FQNEAQ (reference sequence). The V and J ends lost 5 bases and 8 bases respectively, with 18 bases between them. The CDR3 is made up of 15 amino acids.

The table lists this clonotype with a count of one. The CDR3 spells CASRQVGDSRYEQYF. The CDR3 DNA sequence: TGTGCCAGCAGACAAGTCGGGGACAGTCGCTACGAGCAGTACTTC. V and J are TRBV7-8 and TRBJ2-7; the match to TRBD1 covers 7 bases. V lost 6 bases to trimming and J lost 3 bases; unmatched junction nucleotides: 11. The CDR3 contains 15 residues. Germline V gene data show CDR1 as SGHVS and CDR2 as FQNEAQ.

This chain links TRBV29-1 with TRBJ2-7; 7 bases match TRBD2. The V and J ends lost 1 base and 1 base, in that order; junction bases with no gene match: 10. The CDR3 sequence is 16 residues long. Germline V gene sequence: CDR1 SQVTM, CDR2 ANQGSEA. The CDR3 nucleotides are TGCAGCGTTGAAGGTGGGCAGGGAGGGTTGTCCTACGAGCAGTACTTC. This translates into CSVEGGQGGLSYEQYF.

The chain employs TRBV5-1 and TRBJ2-7, with 9 bases lining up with TRBD1. This CDR3 region has 13 residues. J gave up 6 bases and V 4 bases, and 5 bases lay outside the gene matches. From germline, CDR1 is SGHRS and CDR2 YFSETQ. This CDR3 reads CASSGQGWGEQYF. In nucleotides, the CDR3 is TGCGCCAGCAGCGGACAGGGGTGGGGCGAGCAGTACTTC.